This T cell receptor (beta chain) was sequenced in a study of low-dose radiotherapy and immunotherapy resistance in tumors. Looking at the study overall: Cohort 2 patients were irradiated with 1 Gy every two weeks, reaching 13 Gy over 26 weeks. Patients took aspirin 300 mg by mouth once daily. This continued for four cycles, starting on cycle 1 day 1.

Sample time point: before trial treatment. As their treatment, donors received nivolumab, ipilimumab, aspirin, low-dose cyclophosphamide and low-dose radiotherapy. CDR1 is SNHLY, CDR2 FYNNEI, per germline. The CDR3 runs to 16 residues. Trimming removed 0 bases at V and 2 bases at J, with 12 bases between. cDNA synthesis used a TRAV/TRBV-specific primer set for both chains. With a constant-region primer and a V-primer adapter, TCRs were subjected to 20 PCR cycles of amplification. In vitro transcription served to amplify the isolated mRNA. Each CDR3 protein is one row after TCRdb ran MiXCR on the reads. Of more than 45,000 distinct CDR3 sequences in the sample, approximately 25% are singletons; the top ten hold approximately 5.3%.

The origin of this receptor is a male donor with prostate cancer. The rearrangement uses TRBV2 and TRBJ2-3; no clear D gene. The sequencing used PBMCs, collected before treatment. The CDR3 DNA follows: TGTGCCAGCAGTGAAGCACATGGCGGTTACACAGATACGCAGTATTTT. It translates to CASSEAHGGYTDTQYF.